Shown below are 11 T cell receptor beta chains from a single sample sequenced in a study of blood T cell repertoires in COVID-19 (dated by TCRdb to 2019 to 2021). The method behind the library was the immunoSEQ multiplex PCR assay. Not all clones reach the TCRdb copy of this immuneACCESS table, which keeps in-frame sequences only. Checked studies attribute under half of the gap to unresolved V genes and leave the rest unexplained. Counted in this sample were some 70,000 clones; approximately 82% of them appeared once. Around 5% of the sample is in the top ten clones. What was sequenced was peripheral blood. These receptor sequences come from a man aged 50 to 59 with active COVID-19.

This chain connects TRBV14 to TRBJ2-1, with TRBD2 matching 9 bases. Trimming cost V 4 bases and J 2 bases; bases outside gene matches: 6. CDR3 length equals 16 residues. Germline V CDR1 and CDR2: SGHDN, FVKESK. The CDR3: CASSLLAGSAYNEQFF. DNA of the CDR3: TGTGCCAGCAGCCTCCTAGCGGGAAGCGCCTACAATGAGCAGTTCTTC.

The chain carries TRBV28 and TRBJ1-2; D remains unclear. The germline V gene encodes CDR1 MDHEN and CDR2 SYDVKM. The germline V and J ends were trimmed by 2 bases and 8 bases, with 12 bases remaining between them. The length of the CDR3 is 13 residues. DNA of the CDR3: TGTGCCAGCAGTTTAGTGGCCTCCCAAGGCTACACCTTC. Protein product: CASSLVASQGYTF.

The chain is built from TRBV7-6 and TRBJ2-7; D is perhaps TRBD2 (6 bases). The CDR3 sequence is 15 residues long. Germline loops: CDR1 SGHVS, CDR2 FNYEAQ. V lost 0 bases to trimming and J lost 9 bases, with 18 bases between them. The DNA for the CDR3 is TGTGCCAGCAGCTTAGCGGAGGGGTTTTCGAGCGGGCAGTACTTC. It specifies CASSLAEGFSSGQYF.

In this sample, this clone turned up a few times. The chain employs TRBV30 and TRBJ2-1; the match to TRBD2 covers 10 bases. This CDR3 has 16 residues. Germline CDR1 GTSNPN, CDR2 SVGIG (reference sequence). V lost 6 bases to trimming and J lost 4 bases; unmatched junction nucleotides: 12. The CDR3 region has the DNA TGTGCCTGCCGGAGTGAAGGGACTAGCGCTTACAATGAGCAGTTCTTC. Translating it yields CACRSEGTSAYNEQFF.

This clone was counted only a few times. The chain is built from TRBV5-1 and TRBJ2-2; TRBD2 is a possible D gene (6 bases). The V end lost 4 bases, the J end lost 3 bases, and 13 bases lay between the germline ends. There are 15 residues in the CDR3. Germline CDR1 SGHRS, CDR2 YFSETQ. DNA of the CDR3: TGCGCCAGCAGCGGAGGGTTCGTGGACACCGGGGAGCTGTTTTTT. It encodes CASSGGFVDTGELFF.

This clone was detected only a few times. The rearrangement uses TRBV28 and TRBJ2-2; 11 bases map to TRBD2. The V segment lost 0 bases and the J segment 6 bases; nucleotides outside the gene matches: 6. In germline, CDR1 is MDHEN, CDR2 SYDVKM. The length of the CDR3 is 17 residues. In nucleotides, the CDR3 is TGTGCCAGCAGTTTATGGCGGCTAGCGGGAGGCCCCGGGGAGCTGTTTTTT. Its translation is CASSLWRLAGGPGELFF.

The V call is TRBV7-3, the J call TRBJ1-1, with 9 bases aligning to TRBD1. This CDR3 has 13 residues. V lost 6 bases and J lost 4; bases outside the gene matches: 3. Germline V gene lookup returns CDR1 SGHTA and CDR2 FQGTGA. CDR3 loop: CASSQTGGTEAFF. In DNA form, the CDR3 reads TGTGCCAGCAGTCAGACAGGGGGCACTGAAGCTTTCTTT. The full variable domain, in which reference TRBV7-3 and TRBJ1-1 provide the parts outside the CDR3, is GAGVSQTPSNKVTEKGKYVELRCDPISGHTALYWYRQSLGQGPEFLIYFQGTGAADDSGLPNDRFFAVRPEGSVSTLKIQRTERGDSAVYLCASSQTGGTEAFFGQGTRLTVV.

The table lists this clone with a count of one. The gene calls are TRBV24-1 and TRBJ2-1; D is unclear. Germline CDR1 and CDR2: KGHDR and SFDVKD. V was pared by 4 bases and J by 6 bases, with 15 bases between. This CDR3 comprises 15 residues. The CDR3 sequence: CATSDPSAPGNEQFF. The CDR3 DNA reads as TGTGCCACCAGTGACCCCTCGGCTCCAGGCAATGAGCAGTTCTTC.

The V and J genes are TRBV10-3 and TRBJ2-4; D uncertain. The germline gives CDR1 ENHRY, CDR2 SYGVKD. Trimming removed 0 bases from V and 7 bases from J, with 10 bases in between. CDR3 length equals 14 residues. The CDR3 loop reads CAISESPAMNIQYF. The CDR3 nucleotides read TGTGCCATCAGTGAGTCACCCGCGATGAACATTCAGTACTTC.

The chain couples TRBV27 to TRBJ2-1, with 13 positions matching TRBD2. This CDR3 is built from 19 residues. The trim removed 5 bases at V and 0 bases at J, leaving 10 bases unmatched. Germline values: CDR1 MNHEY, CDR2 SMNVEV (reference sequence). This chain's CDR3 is CASSPPLAGGTGSYNEQFF. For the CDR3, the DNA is TGTGCCAGCAGTCCCCCACTAGCGGGGGGGACCGGCTCCTACAATGAGCAGTTCTTC.

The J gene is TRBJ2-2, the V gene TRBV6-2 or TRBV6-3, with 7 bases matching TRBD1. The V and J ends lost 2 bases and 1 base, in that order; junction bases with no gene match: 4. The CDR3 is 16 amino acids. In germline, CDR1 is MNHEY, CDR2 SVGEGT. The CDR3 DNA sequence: TGTGCCAGCAGTTACAGTCGGACAGGGAACACCGGGGAGCTGTTTTTT. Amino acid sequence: CASSYSRTGNTGELFF.